The entry that follows covers one T cell receptor beta chain sequence. This record belongs to a study of blood T cell repertoires in COVID-19. Study context: Sites across the United States, Italy and Spain contributed samples from acute and convalescent COVID-19. The analysed material was cDNA or gDNA that came from T cells, B-cell-depleted T cells, or PBMCs.

How the authors handled the data: Nucleated cell number was recorded as an estimate derived from reference gene primer amplification. Here immunoSEQ multiplex PCR was the method, and the copy in TCRdb shows in-frame clones only, minus some. V, J and clone size are those of that table, while D and trimming were read from the DNA. This sample carries more than 95,000 clones, more than 80% of them seen once, and the ten largest clones take roughly 29%. Sample: peripheral blood. The source of this sequence is a man in his fifties or sixties with acute or convalescent COVID-19.

The CDR3 loop is CASSLRDPGASTDTQYF. The DNA of the CDR3 is TGCGCCAGCAGCCTCAGGGACCCAGGGGCTAGCACAGATACGCAGTATTTT. The chain carries TRBV4-1 and TRBJ2-3; TRBD1 might be the D (6 bases). The CDR3 runs to 17 residues. Looked up from germline, CDR1 is MGHRA and CDR2 is YSYEKL. Trimming pared 4 bases from V and 0 bases from J, leaving 17 bases between.